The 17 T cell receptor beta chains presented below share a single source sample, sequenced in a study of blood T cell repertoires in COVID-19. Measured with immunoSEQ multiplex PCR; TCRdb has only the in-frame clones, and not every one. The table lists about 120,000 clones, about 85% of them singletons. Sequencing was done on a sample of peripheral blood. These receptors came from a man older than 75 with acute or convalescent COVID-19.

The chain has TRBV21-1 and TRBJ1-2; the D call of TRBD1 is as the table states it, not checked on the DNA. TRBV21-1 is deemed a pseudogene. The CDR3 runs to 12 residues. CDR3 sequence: CASTTQVNGYTF. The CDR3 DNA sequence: TGTGCCAGCACCACACAGGTAAATGGCTACACCTTC.

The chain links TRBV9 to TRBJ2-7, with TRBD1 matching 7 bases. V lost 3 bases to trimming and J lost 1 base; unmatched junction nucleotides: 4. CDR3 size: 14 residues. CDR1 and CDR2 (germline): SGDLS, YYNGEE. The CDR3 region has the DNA TGTGCCAGCAGCGGAGGGGGCCTTTCCTACGAGCAGTACTTC. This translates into CASSGGGLSYEQYF.

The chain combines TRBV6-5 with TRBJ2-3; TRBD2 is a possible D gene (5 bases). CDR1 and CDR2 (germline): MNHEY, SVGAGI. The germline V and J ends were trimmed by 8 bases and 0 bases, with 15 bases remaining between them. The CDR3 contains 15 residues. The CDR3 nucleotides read TGTGCCAGCTCAGGCGGGCCCCTTAGCACAGATACGCAGTATTTT. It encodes CASSGGPLSTDTQYF.

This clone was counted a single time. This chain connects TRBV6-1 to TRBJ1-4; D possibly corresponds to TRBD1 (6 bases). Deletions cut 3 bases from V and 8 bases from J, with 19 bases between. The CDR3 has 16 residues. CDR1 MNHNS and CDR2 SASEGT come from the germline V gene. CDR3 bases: TGTGCCAGCAGTGACCTAACACAGGGAGAGGGCGAAAAACTGTTTTTT. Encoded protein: CASSDLTQGEGEKLFF.

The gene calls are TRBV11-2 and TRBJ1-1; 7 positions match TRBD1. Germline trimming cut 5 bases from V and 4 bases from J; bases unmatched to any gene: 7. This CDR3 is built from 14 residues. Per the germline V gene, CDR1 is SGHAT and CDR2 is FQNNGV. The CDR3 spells CASSLDRAPTEAFF. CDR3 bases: TGTGCCAGCAGCCTCGACAGGGCGCCCACTGAAGCTTTCTTT.

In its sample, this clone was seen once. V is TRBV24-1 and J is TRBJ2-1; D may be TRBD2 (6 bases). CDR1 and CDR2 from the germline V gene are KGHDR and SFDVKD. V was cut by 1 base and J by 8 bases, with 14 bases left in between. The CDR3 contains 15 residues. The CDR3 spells CATSDLGGNRDEQFF. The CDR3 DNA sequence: TGTGCCACCAGTGATTTAGGCGGGAATAGGGATGAGCAGTTCTTC.

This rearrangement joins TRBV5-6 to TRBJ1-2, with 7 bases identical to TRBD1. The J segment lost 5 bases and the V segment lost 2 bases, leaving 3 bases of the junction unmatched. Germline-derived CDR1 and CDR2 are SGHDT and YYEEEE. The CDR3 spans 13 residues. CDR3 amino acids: CASSFGQDYGYTF. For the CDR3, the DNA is TGTGCCAGCAGCTTCGGACAGGATTATGGCTACACCTTC.

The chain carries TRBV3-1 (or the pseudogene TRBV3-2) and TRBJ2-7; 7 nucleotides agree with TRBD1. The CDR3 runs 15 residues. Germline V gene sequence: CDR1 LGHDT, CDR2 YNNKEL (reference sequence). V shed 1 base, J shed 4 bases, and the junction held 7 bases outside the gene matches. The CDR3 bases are TGTGCCAGCAGCCAAGTCCCGACAGGGAAGTACGAGCAGTACTTC. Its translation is CASSQVPTGKYEQYF.

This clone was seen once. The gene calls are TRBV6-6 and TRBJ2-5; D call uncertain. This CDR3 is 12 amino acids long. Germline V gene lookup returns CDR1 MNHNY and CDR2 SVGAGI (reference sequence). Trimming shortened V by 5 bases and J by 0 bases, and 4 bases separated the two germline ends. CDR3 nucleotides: TGTGCCAGCAGTCCGTACCAAGAGACCCAGTACTTC. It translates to CASSPYQETQYF.

Here the CDR3 DNA reads TGTGCCTGGAGTGTAACCACAGTTGGAAACACCATATATTTT. Protein product: CAWSVTTVGNTIYF. The chain joins TRBV30 to TRBJ1-3; D not certain. Germline loops: CDR1 GTSNPN, CDR2 SVGIG (reference sequence). With 0 bases removed from V and 3 bases from J, the gap between germline ends came to 9 bases. CDR3 size: 14 residues.

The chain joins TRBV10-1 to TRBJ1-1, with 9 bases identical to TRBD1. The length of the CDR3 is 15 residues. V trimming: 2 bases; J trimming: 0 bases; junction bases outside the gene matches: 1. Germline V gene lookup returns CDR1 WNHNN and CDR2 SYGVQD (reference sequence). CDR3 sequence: CASSEGTGLNTEAFF. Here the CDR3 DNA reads TGCGCCAGCAGTGAGGGGACAGGGCTGAACACTGAAGCTTTCTTT.

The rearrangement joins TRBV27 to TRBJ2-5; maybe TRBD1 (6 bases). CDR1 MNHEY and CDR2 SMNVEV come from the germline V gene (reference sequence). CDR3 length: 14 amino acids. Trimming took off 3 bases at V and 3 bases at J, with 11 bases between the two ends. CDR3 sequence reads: CASSFLGAEETQYF. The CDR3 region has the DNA TGTGCCAGCAGTTTTTTGGGGGCGGAAGAGACCCAGTACTTC.

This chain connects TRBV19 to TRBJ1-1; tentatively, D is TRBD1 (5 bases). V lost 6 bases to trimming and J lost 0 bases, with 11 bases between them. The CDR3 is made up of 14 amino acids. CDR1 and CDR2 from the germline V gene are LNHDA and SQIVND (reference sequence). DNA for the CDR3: TGTGCCAGTAGCTATACAGGCATGAACACTGAAGCTTTCTTT. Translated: CASSYTGMNTEAFF. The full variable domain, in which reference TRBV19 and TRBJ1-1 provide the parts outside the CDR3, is DGGITQSPKYLFRKEGQNVTLSCEQNLNHDAMYWYRQDPGQGLRLIYYSQIVNDFQKGDIAEGYSVSREKKESFPLTVTSAQKNPTAFYLCASSYTGMNTEAFFGQGTRLTVV.

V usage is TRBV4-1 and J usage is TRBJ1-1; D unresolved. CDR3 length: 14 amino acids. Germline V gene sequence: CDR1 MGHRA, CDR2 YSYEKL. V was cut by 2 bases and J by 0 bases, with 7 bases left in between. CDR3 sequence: CASSQNRVNTEAFF. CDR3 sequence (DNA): TGCGCCAGCAGCCAAAACAGAGTGAACACTGAAGCTTTCTTT.

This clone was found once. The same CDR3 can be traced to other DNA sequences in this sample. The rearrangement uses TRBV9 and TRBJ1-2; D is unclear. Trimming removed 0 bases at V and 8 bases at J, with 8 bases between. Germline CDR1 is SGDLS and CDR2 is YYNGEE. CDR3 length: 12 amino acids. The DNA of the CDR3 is TGTGCCAGCAGCGTAGCGGGTTACGGCTACACCTTC. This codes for CASSVAGYGYTF. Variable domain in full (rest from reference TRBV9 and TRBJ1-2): DSGVTQTPKHLITATGQRVTLRCSPRSGDLSVYWYQQSLDQGLQFLIQYYNGEERAKGNILERFSAQQFPDLHSELNLSSLELGDSALYFCASSVAGYGYTFGSGTRLTVV.

CDR3 protein: CASSYTDTQYF. The CDR3 bases are TGTGCCAGCAGTTACACAGATACGCAGTATTTT. The chain uses TRBV2 and TRBJ2-3, with D uncertain. CDR1 and CDR2 (germline): SNHLY, FYNNEI. This CDR3 has 11 amino acids. V was cut by 5 bases and J by 2 bases, with 2 bases left in between.

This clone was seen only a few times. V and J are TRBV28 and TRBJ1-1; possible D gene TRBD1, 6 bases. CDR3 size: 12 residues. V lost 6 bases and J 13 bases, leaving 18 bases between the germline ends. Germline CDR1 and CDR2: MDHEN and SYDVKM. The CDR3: CASRHPGAAGFF. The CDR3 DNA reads TGTGCCAGCAGGCACCCAGGGGCAGCTGGTTTCTTT.